The sample holds many counts of the clone carrying this TCR beta chain. What it recognizes is unknown. This specimen belongs to a study of CD8 T cells in ankylosing spondylitis. Construction of TCR beta libraries was performed using quantitative 5'-RACE with molecular barcodes. TCRdb re-derived calls from the 5' RACE reads in MiXCR, one entry per CDR3 protein. The sample includes more than 150,000 distinct CDR3 sequences, roughly 12% of them seen just once. Whole-study findings and limits: Clones linked to the disease showed a CD8+ phenotype. They occurred at relatively low frequencies in peripheral blood. Disease-associated clones were reportedly significantly overrepresented in matched ankylosing spondylitis synovial fluid. One TCR beta motif, made up of roughly eight highly homologous variants, appeared characteristic of ankylosing spondylitis blood.

V gave up 6 bases and J gave up 4 bases, with 21 bases separating them. CDR3 length: 17 residues. The chain has TRBV12-3 or TRBV12-4 and TRBJ2-2; D is possibly TRBD1 (6 bases). The sequencing sample was made of blood, either unsorted or a sorted T cell fraction (not recorded which). The sequence came from a male donor with ankylosing spondylitis or in good health (not recorded which). In DNA, the CDR3 is TGTGCCAGCAGCCCGGGGCCGACAGGCGCGGGCACCGGGGAGCTGTTTTTT. Translated, it gives CASSPGPTGAGTGELFF.